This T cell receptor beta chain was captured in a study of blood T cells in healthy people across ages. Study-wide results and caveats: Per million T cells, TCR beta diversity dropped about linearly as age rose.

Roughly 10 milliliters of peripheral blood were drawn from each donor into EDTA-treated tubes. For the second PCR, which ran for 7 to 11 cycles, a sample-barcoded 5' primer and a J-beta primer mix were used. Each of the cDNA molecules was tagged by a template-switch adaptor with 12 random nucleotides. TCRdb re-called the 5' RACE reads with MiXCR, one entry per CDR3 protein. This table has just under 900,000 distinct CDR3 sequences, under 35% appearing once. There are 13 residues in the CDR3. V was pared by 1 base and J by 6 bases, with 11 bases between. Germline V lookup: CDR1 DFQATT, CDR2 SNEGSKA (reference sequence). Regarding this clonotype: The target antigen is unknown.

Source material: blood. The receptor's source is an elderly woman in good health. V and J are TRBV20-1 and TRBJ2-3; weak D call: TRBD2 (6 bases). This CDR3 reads CSARVGGRDTQYF. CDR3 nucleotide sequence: TGCAGTGCTAGAGTCGGAGGGCGGGATACGCAGTATTTT.